Listed here are 5 T cell receptor beta chains from one sample, sequenced in a study of CD8 T cells in Susac syndrome. Reverse transcription of 0.5 to 1 ug RNA was performed with random hexamers. TCRdb reprocessed the immunoSEQ multiplex PCR reads via MiXCR and lists one record per CDR3 protein. This repertoire shows more than 150,000 distinct CDR3 sequences, roughly 95% found once; its top ten account for around 0.15%. What was sequenced was CD4+ T cells from PBMCs. These receptors all come from a human donor with Susac syndrome.

This clonotype appeared a few times. This chain joins TRBV11-1 and TRBJ2-5, with TRBD1 as a possible D gene (5 bases). The CDR3 totals 13 residues. Trimming left V 3 bases short and J 2 bases short, with 7 bases between. Germline lookup yields CDR1 SGHAT and CDR2 FQDESV (reference sequence). CDR3 in DNA: TGTGCCAGCAGCTTGCAGGGACAAGAGACCCAGTACTTC. Amino acid sequence: CASSLQGQETQYF.

This sequence joins TRBV4-3 and TRBJ1-1, with D unclear. V was pared by 1 base and J by 1 base, with 4 bases between. The CDR3 is made up of 13 amino acids. The germline gives CDR1 LGHNA, CDR2 YSLEER. The CDR3 region has the DNA TGCGCCAGCAGCCAAGTGGCGAACACTGAAGCTTTCTTT. Its translation is CASSQVANTEAFF.

The chain joins TRBV3-1 to TRBJ2-6; D is unresolved. The CDR3 length is 16 residues. With 4 bases removed from V and 0 bases from J, the gap between germline ends came to 10 bases. CDR1 and CDR2 from the germline V gene are LGHDT and YNNKEL (reference sequence). CDR3 region: CASSRLSSSGANVLTF. In DNA, the CDR3 is TGTGCCAGCAGCCGGCTTAGTAGCTCTGGGGCCAACGTCCTGACTTTC.

This chain connects TRBV9 to TRBJ1-1; D gene unclear. In germline, CDR1 is SGDLS, CDR2 YYNGEE. V dropped 0 bases and J dropped 7 bases, with 10 bases sitting between them. The length of the CDR3 is 13 residues. The CDR3: CASSVDGRVEAFF. For the CDR3, the DNA is TGTGCCAGCAGCGTAGACGGGAGAGTTGAAGCTTTCTTT.

DNA for the CDR3: TGCAGCGTTGCTCAGTTTCCGAGGGTAGAGACCCAGTACTTC. Residues: CSVAQFPRVETQYF. This chain uses TRBV29-1 with TRBJ2-5, with D perhaps matching TRBD2 (5 bases). This CDR3 region has 14 residues. Germline-derived CDR1 and CDR2 are SQVTM and ANQGSEA. The germline V and J ends were trimmed by 4 bases and 4 bases, with 16 bases remaining between them.